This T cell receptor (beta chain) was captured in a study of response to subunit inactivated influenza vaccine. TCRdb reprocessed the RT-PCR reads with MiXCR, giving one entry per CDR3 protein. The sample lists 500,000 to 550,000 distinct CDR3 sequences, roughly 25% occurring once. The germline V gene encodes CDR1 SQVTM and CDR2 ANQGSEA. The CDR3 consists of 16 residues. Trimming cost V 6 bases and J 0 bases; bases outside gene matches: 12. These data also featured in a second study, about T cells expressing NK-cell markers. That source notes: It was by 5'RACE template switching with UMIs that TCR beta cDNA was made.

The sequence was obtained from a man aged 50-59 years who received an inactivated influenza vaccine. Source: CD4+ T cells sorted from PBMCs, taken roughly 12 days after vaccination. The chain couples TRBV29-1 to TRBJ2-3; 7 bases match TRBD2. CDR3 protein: CSVGGTTRPSTDTQYF. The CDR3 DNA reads TGCAGCGTGGGAGGGACTACCCGACCGAGCACAGATACGCAGTATTTT.